This TCR beta chain was documented in a study of shared clonotypes between healthy human individuals. Study-wide results and caveats: Generation probabilities of non-shared clonotypes were lower (relative to those shared by all four donors).

CDR1 is SGHTA and CDR2 is FQGNSA in the germline V gene. This CDR3 has 16 amino acids. Trimming took 5 bases from V and 4 from J; bases not matched to a gene: 12. Selected positively for CCR7 and CD45RO-negative, naive CD8 cells excluded terminally differentiated effector memory CD45RA+ cells. All donors were Caucasian adults living in Nashville, Tennessee. Using immunoSEQ multiplex PCR, the repertoire was profiled, and TCRdb retains in-frame clones only, with some absent. The table includes millions of clones, approximately 94% detected once. Of note for this clone: Its antigen is currently unknown.

This TCR derives from a man between 18 and 35 years old in good health. The sample taken for sequencing was naive CD8+ T cells sorted from blood. This chain links TRBV7-2 with TRBJ1-1; 8 bases agree with TRBD1. The CDR3 sequence: CASSHHPRGQGTEAFF. The CDR3 coding sequence is TGTGCCAGCAGCCACCACCCCAGGGGGCAGGGCACTGAAGCTTTCTTT.